Sequencing of this T cell receptor beta chain was carried out in a study of shared clonotypes between healthy human individuals. Regarding the study as a whole: Four donors had 5% to 6.5% of their naive CD4 clonotypes in common. Non-shared clonotypes displayed generation probabilities falling below those of clonotypes present in all four donors.

As regards this clone: Antigen specificity is unknown.

Data came from immunoSEQ multiplex PCR; TCRdb stores just in-frame clones and leaves some out. Of 1.6 million or so clones listed, roughly 96% are singletons. This CDR3 has 13 amino acids. Germline V CDR1 and CDR2: SNHLY, FYNNEI. Deletions cut 7 bases from V and 5 bases from J, with 14 bases between. The receptor's source is a man aged 30 to 45 in good health. V usage is TRBV2 and J usage is TRBJ2-5, with D tentatively TRBD1 (5 bases). Sequencing input: naive CD4+ T cells sorted from blood. Documented subset: CD45RA+ positively selected. For the CDR3, the DNA is TGTGCCAGCAAGAAAGGGGCGAAGGAGACCCAGTACTTC. It encodes CASKKGAKETQYF.